The sample holds one count of the clone carrying this T cell receptor (beta chain). Its specificity is not known. TCRdb recomputed calls from the multiplex PCR reads with MiXCR, one row per CDR3 protein. This table holds around 66,000 distinct CDR3 sequences, approximately 45% found once. This entry comes from a study of breast tumors, draining lymph nodes, adjacent tissues. General observations from the study: Tumor and nontumor repertoires were significantly more similar in luminal-like than in basal-like breast cancer. Tumors had less TCR diversity than lymph nodes, more than nontumor tissue.

The CDR3 has 13 residues. Germline assignment: CDR1 SGHTA and CDR2 FQGNSA. Between the trimmed V and J ends, which lost 5 bases and 7 bases, there was a span of 9 bases. The V call is TRBV7-2, the J call TRBJ1-6; D might be TRBD1 (5 bases). The source is a female donor with breast cancer. Some clones in this sample may be carry-over from other donors' samples. Sequencing was carried out using breast tumor tissue. Here the CDR3 reads CASSQRQNSPLHF. The CDR3 DNA follows: TGTGCCAGCAGCCAGAGACAGAATTCACCCCTCCACTTT.